This paragraph covers one T cell receptor (beta chain) sequence. Its antigen remains unknown. This sample is drawn from a study of vaccination effects on CD4 cells after COVID-19. Culture proceeded for 10 days, and CD4+ T cells were then isolated. Participants each got two BNT162b2 or mRNA-1273 vaccine doses. The repertoire was sequenced with immunoSEQ multiplex PCR; TCRdb's copy has only in-frame clones and lacks some. The table lists about 66,000 clones, over 75% of them singletons. Germline V gene lookup returns CDR1 SGHVS and CDR2 FQNEAQ. The CDR3 runs 15 residues. Trimming removed 6 bases from V and 2 bases from J; junction bases left unmatched: 7.

The receptor's source is a human donor who received a COVID-19 vaccine. The sequencing used CD4+ T cells from PBMCs cultured without peptide, collected after COVID-19 vaccination. The rearrangement links TRBV7-8 to TRBJ1-3; 7 bases map to TRBD1. The CDR3 reads CASSQTGDTGNTIYF. CDR3 nucleotide sequence: TGTGCCAGCAGTCAAACAGGGGATACTGGAAACACCATATATTTT.